Sequencing of this TCR beta chain was carried out in a study of shared clonotypes between healthy human individuals. Study as a whole: The people who gave samples were a couple of women and a few men aged 18 to 49. Study results and caveats: Larger estimated richness was generally seen in naive subsets than in memory subsets. The donor pool, a small one, limited the genetic and exposure-history diversity represented.

As to this clone: What it binds is not known.

Methods used by the authors: ImmunoSEQ gave junction-only sequences without quality scores, so filtering differed. The assay was immunoSEQ multiplex PCR, and TCRdb's table has in-frame clones only and misses some. V and J calls plus clone size are reproduced from that table; the DNA served to infer D and trimming. The data show approximately 500,000 clones, almost 97% seen once. The trim removed 6 bases at V and 8 bases at J, leaving 9 bases unmatched. The CDR3 loop spans 14 amino acids. CDR1 and CDR2 (germline): ENHRY, SYGVKD. The sequenced material came from naive CD4+ T cells sorted from blood. The subset was: CD45RA+ positively selected. This receptor was identified in a woman in her thirties in good health. V is TRBV10-3 and J is TRBJ2-1; 8 bases are shared with TRBD2. CDR3 in DNA: TGTGCCATCAGGGGGACTAGTTCGTTACATGAGCAGTTCTTC. The encoded protein is CAIRGTSSLHEQFF.